The table lists the clone carrying this TCR beta chain with many counts. Sequencing started from total RNA isolated from unfractionated whole blood. The library tagged each cDNA molecule with unique molecular identifiers. Original processing methods: A per-sample median of 95,638 TCRs was observed, with a range of roughly 23,224 to 750,000. In TCRdb, the 5' RACE reads were re-called with MiXCR into one record per CDR3 protein. What appears here as the V and J calls and clone size reflects TCRdb's work, not the paper's. The repertoire includes more than 140,000 distinct CDR3 sequences, 3.5% to 5% of them detected once, and around 1.5% sits in the top ten. CDR1 SGHKS and CDR2 YYEKEE come from the germline V gene (reference sequence). The CDR3 extends over 18 amino acids. Unmatched junction bases numbered 12, after V lost 0 bases and J lost 7 bases. These data originate in a study of human T cells and chemical hapten exposure. As for the study in general: Slight volume differences across pooled libraries mainly accounted for varying per-sample TCR yields.

The chain joins TRBV5-5 to TRBJ2-5, with 13 bases that match TRBD2. The receptor's source is a female donor in good health. CDR3 DNA sequence: TGTGCCAGCAGCTTGGGAACTAGCGGGGGGGTCATCCTCAGGACCCAGTACTTC. Translating it yields CASSLGTSGGVILRTQYF.